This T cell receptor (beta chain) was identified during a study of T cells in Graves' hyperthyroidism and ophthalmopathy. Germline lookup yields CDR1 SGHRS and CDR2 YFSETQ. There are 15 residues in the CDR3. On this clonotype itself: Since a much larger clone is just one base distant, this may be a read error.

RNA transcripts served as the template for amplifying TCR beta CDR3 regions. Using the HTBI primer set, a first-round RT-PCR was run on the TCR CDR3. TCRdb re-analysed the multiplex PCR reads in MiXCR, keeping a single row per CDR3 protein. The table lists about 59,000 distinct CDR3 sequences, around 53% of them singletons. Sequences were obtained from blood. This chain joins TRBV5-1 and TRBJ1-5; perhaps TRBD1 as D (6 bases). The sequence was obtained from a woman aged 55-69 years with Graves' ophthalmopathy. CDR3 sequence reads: CAGSLEGGGVQPQHF. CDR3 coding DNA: TGCGCCGGCAGCTTGGAGGGGGGGGGGGTACAGCCCCAGCATTTT. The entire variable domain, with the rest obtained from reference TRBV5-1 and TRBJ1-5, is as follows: KAGVTQTPRYLIKTRGQQVTLSCSPISGHRSVSWYQQTPGQGLQFLFEYFSETQRNKGNFPGRFSGRQFSNSRSEMNVSTLELGDSALYLCAGSLEGGGVQPQHFGDGTRLSIL.